The source of this T cell receptor (beta chain) is a study of shared clonotypes between healthy human individuals. Study-level findings and limits: Richness estimates generally favored naive over memory subsets. Clonotype sharing among the donors was expected to vary with sequencing depth.

Germline values: CDR1 LNHDA, CDR2 SQIVND (reference sequence). The CDR3 runs 14 residues. Trimming shortened V by 6 bases and J by 5 bases, and 16 bases separated the two germline ends. CD4+ cell separation produced CD45RA+ naive and CD45RA-negative memory subsets. Points on this clone: What it binds is not known.

Here immunoSEQ multiplex PCR was the method, and the copy in TCRdb shows in-frame clones only, minus some. Here the sample spans 2,500,000 or so clones, approximately 92% being singletons. This clonotype was obtained from a man aged 18-30 years in good health. The chain couples TRBV19 to TRBJ2-5; D is possibly TRBD1 (5 bases). The material sequenced was naive CD4+ T cells sorted from blood. The subset was: CD45RA+ positively selected. DNA for the CDR3: TGTGCCAGTAGCAGCCCGGCAGCAGGGGAGACCCAGTACTTC. Its translation: CASSSPAAGETQYF.